The 15 T cell receptor beta chains in this list originate from one sample, sequenced in a study of cytomegalovirus exposure and HLA in healthy donors. PCR used 60 Vbeta primers and 13 Jbeta primers. Profiled with immunoSEQ multiplex PCR; TCRdb holds only in-frame clones, not every one. Altogether under 130,000 clones are present, 70% to 80% being singletons, with the ten largest covering under 1.5%. Input material: PBMCs. The source of these receptors is a man between 40 and 49 years old in good health and CMV-seronegative.

The V call is TRBV5-1, the J call TRBJ1-4, with 9 nucleotides matching TRBD1. The germline V gene has CDR1 SGHRS and CDR2 YFSETQ. Trimming removed 5 bases from V and 5 bases from J; junction bases left unmatched: 4. The CDR3 consists of 14 residues. The CDR3 here is CASRDGTGNEKLFF. CDR3 sequence (DNA): TGCGCCAGCAGAGACGGGACAGGGAATGAAAAACTGTTTTTT.

The chain couples TRBV15 to TRBJ2-6, with D maybe TRBD2 (7 bases). Trimming left V 3 bases short and J 4 bases short, with 13 bases between. This CDR3 has 16 amino acids. Looked up from germline, CDR1 is LNHNV and CDR2 is YYDKDF (reference sequence). DNA of the CDR3: TGTGCCACCAGCAGTTTCGGGGGGCAGGGGGCCAACGTCCTGACTTTC. It yields the protein CATSSFGGQGANVLTF.

This sequence joins TRBV7-2 and TRBJ1-4; D is perhaps TRBD1 (6 bases). The V end was cut by 4 bases, the J end by 7 bases, with 16 bases between. The germline CDR1 and CDR2 sequences are SGHTA and FQGNSA. The CDR3 runs to 15 residues. The CDR3 sequence is CASSSQGTSGEKLFF. In DNA, the CDR3 is TGTGCCAGCAGCTCTCAGGGGACGAGCGGTGAAAAACTGTTTTTT. Variable domain in full (rest from reference TRBV7-2 and TRBJ1-4): GAGVSQSPSNKVTEKGKDVELRCDPISGHTALYWYRQSLGQGLEFLIYFQGNSAPDKSGLPSDRFSAERTGGSVSTLTIQRTQQEDSAVYLCASSSQGTSGEKLFFGSGTQLSVL.

J is TRBJ2-7 and V is TRBV5-1, with 13 bases that match TRBD2. V dropped 7 bases and J dropped 2; count of bases not matched to a gene: 9. From germline, CDR1 is SGHRS and CDR2 YFSETQ. The CDR3 runs 16 residues. Here the CDR3 reads CASRRSGTSGAYEQYF. For the CDR3, the DNA is TGCGCCAGCCGACGATCAGGGACTAGCGGGGCCTACGAGCAGTACTTC.

This clone turned up a few times. The chain carries TRBV21-1 and TRBJ2-6; the table's D gene call, TRBD2, was not cross checked with the DNA. TRBV21-1 is termed a pseudogene. The CDR3 spans 18 residues. CDR3 residues: CASSKHRRASSGANVLTF. CDR3 nucleotides: TGTGCCAGCAGCAAACATCGGAGGGCAAGCTCTGGGGCCAACGTCCTGACTTTC.

The rearrangement links TRBV4-3 to TRBJ2-2; a possible D gene is TRBD1 (6 bases). Germline V CDR1 and CDR2: LGHNA, YSLEER. The CDR3 sequence is 15 residues long. The V gene lost 0 bases and the J gene lost 10 bases, with 15 bases spanning the gap. In DNA, the CDR3 is TGCGCCAGCAGCCAAGATAATGTACAGGGAGTGGAGCTGTTTTTT. Amino acids: CASSQDNVQGVELFF.

The chain carries TRBV7-3 and TRBJ2-5; 9 positions match TRBD1. The CDR3 spans 15 residues. Germline CDR1 and CDR2: SGHTA and FQGTGA. Unmatched junction bases numbered 4, after V lost 0 bases and J lost 5 bases. The CDR3: CASSLTGGQGETQYF. CDR3 nucleotide sequence: TGTGCCAGCAGCTTAACGGGCGGACAGGGGGAGACCCAGTACTTC.

The J gene is TRBJ2-6, the V gene TRBV5-1, with 7 bases aligning to TRBD1. Germline V lookup: CDR1 SGHRS, CDR2 YFSETQ. The CDR3 spans 17 residues. Germline trimming cut 1 base from V and 2 bases from J; bases unmatched to any gene: 6. Here the CDR3 reads CASSLYGRGTGANVLTF. The CDR3 coding sequence is TGCGCCAGCAGCTTGTATGGCAGGGGGACTGGGGCCAACGTCCTGACTTTC.

The rearrangement links TRBV7-9 to TRBJ1-2, with D unresolved. Germline V gene data show CDR1 as SEHNR and CDR2 as FQNEAQ (reference sequence). V was clipped by 6 bases and J by 8 bases, with 16 bases between them. This CDR3 is 13 amino acids long. This CDR3 reads CASSREDSGGYTF. CDR3 sequence (DNA): TGTGCCAGCAGTCGGGAGGACTCGGGAGGCTACACCTTC. Full variable domain (missing parts from reference TRBV7-9 and TRBJ1-2): DTGVSQNPRHKITKRGQNVTFRCDPISEHNRLYWYRQTLGQGPEFLTYFQNEAQLEKSRLLSDRFSAERPKGSFSTLEIQRTEQGDSAMYLCASSREDSGGYTFGSGTRLTVV.

The rearrangement uses TRBV6-5 and TRBJ1-4; a possible D gene is TRBD1 (6 bases). This CDR3 has 14 amino acids. CDR1 MNHEY and CDR2 SVGAGI come from the germline V gene. Trimming took off 5 bases at V and 8 bases at J, with 15 bases between the two ends. The CDR3 DNA follows: TGTGCCAGCAGTGAAGGAACAGGGTTAGAAAAACTGTTTTTT. Its translation is CASSEGTGLEKLFF.

This chain joins TRBV5-6 and TRBJ2-2; 11 bases line up with TRBD1. V shed 4 bases, J shed 5 bases, and the junction held 4 bases outside the gene matches. This CDR3 contains 15 residues. CDR1 is SGHDT and CDR2 is YYEEEE in the germline V gene. The CDR3 region is CASSRDRGFTGELFF. The CDR3 DNA reads as TGTGCCAGCAGCAGGGACAGGGGGTTTACCGGGGAGCTGTTTTTT.

CDR3 in amino acids: CASSPPPGGRNEQFF. CDR3 DNA sequence: TGTGCCAGCTCACCACCCCCAGGGGGTCGTAATGAGCAGTTCTTC. The V gene is TRBV18, the J gene TRBJ2-1; 7 positions agree with TRBD1. The CDR3 covers 15 residues. The trim removed 0 bases at V and 7 bases at J, leaving 6 bases unmatched. Germline CDR1 is KGHSH and CDR2 is LQKENI.

The genes are TRBV27 and TRBJ1-5; 9 bases map to TRBD1. The V segment lost 5 bases and the J segment 2 bases; nucleotides outside the gene matches: 10. The CDR3 is made up of 17 amino acids. Germline V CDR1 and CDR2: MNHEY, SMNVEV (reference sequence). CDR3 nucleotide sequence: TGTGCCAGCAGTAACATCCGGGACAGGGAGCGCAATCAGCCCCAGCATTTT. Its protein is CASSNIRDRERNQPQHF.

This chain's CDR3 is CASSQDRRGSYEQYF. The CDR3 region has the DNA TGCGCCAGCAGCCAAGATCGCAGGGGTTCCTACGAGCAGTACTTC. The gene calls are TRBV4-1 and TRBJ2-7; D is perhaps TRBD1 (6 bases). Germline assignment: CDR1 MGHRA and CDR2 YSYEKL. Trimming stripped 0 bases from V and 1 base from J, with 10 bases between. CDR3 size: 15 residues.

The gene calls are TRBV15 and TRBJ2-1; tentatively, D is TRBD2 (6 bases). The CDR3 length is 17 residues. V lost 0 bases and J 1 base, leaving 13 bases between the germline ends. Germline V gene sequence: CDR1 LNHNV, CDR2 YYDKDF (reference sequence). The CDR3 DNA is TGTGCCACCAGCAGAGAGGGAGGAGATTATTCCTACAATGAGCAGTTCTTC. Encoded protein: CATSREGGDYSYNEQFF.